This entry lists 8 T cell receptor beta chains sequenced from one sample in a study of T cell responses to AZD1222 COVID-19 vaccine. Data came from immunoSEQ multiplex PCR; TCRdb stores just in-frame clones and leaves some out. The sample shows roughly 120,000 clones, approximately 91% of them seen only once. This specimen consisted of peripheral blood, obtained on day 0 of AZD1222 vaccination. Receptor source: an adult in good health.

V and J are TRBV5-6 and TRBJ1-2; tentatively, D is TRBD1 (6 bases). The CDR3 totals 14 residues. V was shortened by 6 bases and J by 7 bases, with 19 bases between the two germline ends. The germline gives CDR1 SGHDT, CDR2 YYEEEE. The CDR3 protein is CASTLGGRRIGYTF. DNA for the CDR3: TGTGCCAGCACCCTGGGGGGCAGGAGAATTGGCTACACCTTC.

This clone was observed a few times. The CDR3 reads CASSPPGFDGYTF. CDR3 nucleotide sequence: TGCGCCAGCAGCCCCCCCGGGTTCGATGGCTACACCTTC. The chain is built from TRBV5-1 and TRBJ1-2; D is uncertain. Trimming took 4 bases from V and 6 from J, leaving 13 bases between them. The CDR3 runs to 13 residues. The germline V gene has CDR1 SGHRS and CDR2 YFSETQ.

This clone showed up just once. The rearrangement links TRBV11-2 to TRBJ2-5, with 10 nucleotides matching TRBD1. J lost 3 bases, V lost 4 bases, and 5 bases had no gene match. CDR3 length equals 15 residues. Germline values: CDR1 SGHAT, CDR2 FQNNGV. CDR3 DNA: TGTGCCAGCAGCTACGACAGGGGGCGGGAAGAGACCCAGTACTTC. This gives the protein CASSYDRGREETQYF.

The rearrangement uses TRBV2 and TRBJ2-7, with 11 bases matching TRBD2. Germline values: CDR1 SNHLY, CDR2 FYNNEI. With 6 bases clipped from V and 6 bases from J, the junction kept 13 bases outside the gene matches. This CDR3 contains 16 residues. The DNA for the CDR3 is TGTGCCAGCAGGACGGGACTAGCGGCACGCCCCAGCGAGCAGTACTTC. It is translated as CASRTGLAARPSEQYF.

The chain's CDR3 is CASSWGVAGVYNEQFF. In nucleotides, the CDR3 is TGTGCCAGCAGCTGGGGGGTAGCGGGAGTGTACAATGAGCAGTTCTTC. This rearrangement joins TRBV7-8 to TRBJ2-1, with 9 bases matching TRBD2. J lost 4 bases, V lost 4 bases, and 8 bases had no gene match. Germline V gene data show CDR1 as SGHVS and CDR2 as FQNEAQ. This CDR3 is 16 amino acids long. Full variable domain (missing parts from reference TRBV7-8 and TRBJ2-1): GAGVSQSPRYKVAKRGQDVALRCDPISGHVSLFWYQQALGQGPEFLTYFQNEAQLDKSGLPSDRFFAERPEGSVSTLKIQRTQQEDSAVYLCASSWGVAGVYNEQFFGPGTRLTVL.

J is TRBJ1-3 and V is TRBV28; 8 bases line up with TRBD1. The CDR3 consists of 17 residues. The J segment lost 0 bases and the V segment lost 2 bases, leaving 6 bases of the junction unmatched. Germline CDR1 is MDHEN and CDR2 is SYDVKM. In nucleotides, the CDR3 is TGTGCCAGCAGTTTAGAGGGGACAGGAGTCTCTGGAAACACCATATATTTT. This gives the protein CASSLEGTGVSGNTIYF.

V usage is TRBV7-8 and J usage is TRBJ2-7; D possibly uses TRBD1 or TRBD2 (7 bases each). This CDR3 region has 16 residues. CDR1 SGHVS and CDR2 FQNEAQ come from the germline V gene. The V and J ends lost 0 bases and 3 bases respectively, with 15 bases between them. CDR3 nucleotides: TGTGCCAGCAGCTTAGCCAGGGGGGGACGGGGCTACGAGCAGTACTTC. Its protein product is CASSLARGGRGYEQYF.

Only one count was recorded for this clone. CDR3: CASSFRAEETQYF. CDR3 nucleotides: TGTGCCAGCAGTTTTCGAGCGGAAGAGACCCAGTACTTC. The J gene is TRBJ2-5, the V gene TRBV2; D might be TRBD2 (5 bases). Germline loops: CDR1 SNHLY, CDR2 FYNNEI. The CDR3 has 13 residues. Trimming shortened V by 5 bases and J by 3 bases, and 10 bases separated the two germline ends.